The next 20 T cell receptor beta chains were all read from a single sample in a study of CD4 T cells in relation to SARS-CoV-2 and coronaviruses. The unexposed donors gave CD4+ T cells in 2011-2018, prior to COVID-19. The protocol was immunoSEQ multiplex PCR, while the TCRdb copy is restricted to in-frame clones and leaves out a portion. Of about 60,000 clones in the sample, less than 95% were seen once. The sequenced material came from naive CD4+ T cells from PBMCs. Subset of the sample: naive CD4+ T cells isolated by negative enrichment. Receptors were obtained from a human donor in good health.

The chain is built from TRBV28 and TRBJ2-7; 9 positions agree with TRBD1. CDR3 length: 15 residues. Germline V gene data show CDR1 as MDHEN and CDR2 as SYDVKM. V shed 2 bases and J 6 bases; nucleotides not matched to a gene: 8. The CDR3 protein is CASSLKGQGMGEQYF. In nucleotides, the CDR3 is TGTGCCAGCAGTTTAAAGGGACAGGGCATGGGCGAGCAGTACTTC.

The chain combines TRBV24-1 with TRBJ1-2, with 8 bases aligning to TRBD1. The CDR3 is made up of 16 amino acids. V was pared by 3 bases and J by 9 bases, with 14 bases of the junction left unmatched. The germline gives CDR1 KGHDR, CDR2 SFDVKD. The CDR3 sequence: CATSDGQGALAGRYTF. CDR3 in DNA: TGTGCCACCAGTGATGGGCAGGGGGCCTTGGCGGGGCGCTACACCTTC.

V usage is TRBV7-9 and J usage is TRBJ1-4; D unresolved. The CDR3 loop spans 15 amino acids. The V and J ends lost 0 bases and 7 bases respectively, with 12 bases between them. Germline loops: CDR1 SEHNR, CDR2 FQNEAQ (reference sequence). CDR3 region: CASSLATLLGEKLFF. CDR3 DNA sequence: TGTGCCAGCAGCTTAGCGACCCTACTAGGTGAAAAACTGTTTTTT.

This chain connects TRBV7-8 to TRBJ2-1; D is unresolved. CDR3 length equals 16 residues. Per the germline V gene, CDR1 is SGHVS and CDR2 is FQNEAQ. Trimming left V 7 bases short and J 1 base short, with 17 bases between. CDR3 bases: TGTGCCAGCACCAAACTTAGCATGACTTCCTACAATGAGCAGTTCTTC. Protein product: CASTKLSMTSYNEQFF.

The chain employs TRBV29-1 and TRBJ1-4; 9 bases align to TRBD1. The CDR3 consists of 13 residues. Germline V lookup: CDR1 SQVTM, CDR2 ANQGSEA. The ends lost 6 bases at V and 6 bases at J; junction bases unmatched: 5. The CDR3 loop is CSVPGQGDEKLFF. For the CDR3, the DNA is TGCAGCGTCCCGGGACAGGGAGATGAAAAACTGTTTTTT.

The chain has TRBV7-3 and TRBJ2-1; 8 nucleotides agree with TRBD2. The CDR3 runs to 16 residues. Trimming cost V 5 bases and J 2 bases; bases outside gene matches: 8. Per the germline V gene, CDR1 is SGHTA and CDR2 is FQGTGA. The CDR3 spells CASSRTAGAAYNEQFF. CDR3 bases: TGTGCCAGCAGCAGAACAGCGGGAGCCGCCTACAATGAGCAGTTCTTC.

The gene calls are TRBV7-2 and TRBJ2-2, with TRBD2 matching over 14 bases. The CDR3 extends over 17 amino acids. After removal of 4 bases from V and 6 bases from J, the junction contained 7 bases not matched to a gene. The germline CDR1 and CDR2 sequences are SGHTA and FQGNSA. In DNA, the CDR3 is TGTGCCAGCAGCTCAAGACTAGCGGGAGGGCCGGCCGGGGAGCTGTTTTTT. Amino acid sequence: CASSSRLAGGPAGELFF.

V is TRBV5-1 and J is TRBJ2-7; either TRBD1 or TRBD2 may supply D (6 bases each). Germline V CDR1 and CDR2: SGHRS, YFSETQ. The CDR3 consists of 16 residues. Trimming cost V 0 bases and J 6 bases, with 19 bases left between them. The CDR3 reads CASSLDGGRGFGEQYF. CDR3 in DNA: TGCGCCAGCAGCTTGGATGGGGGGCGCGGTTTCGGCGAGCAGTACTTC.

The chain has TRBV30 and TRBJ1-1; TRBD1 is a possible D gene (5 bases). Trimming pared 0 bases from V and 5 bases from J, leaving 19 bases between. The CDR3 is 16 residues long. Germline values: CDR1 GTSNPN, CDR2 SVGIG (reference sequence). CDR3 DNA: TGTGCCTGGAGTGTACGGTTAGGGGCAGGAAGGACTGAAGCTTTCTTT. It encodes CAWSVRLGAGRTEAFF.

The chain links TRBV18 to TRBJ1-5, with 8 nucleotides matching TRBD1. The junction had 10 bases not matched to a gene; V was cut back by 0 bases and J by 6 bases. Germline assignment: CDR1 KGHSH and CDR2 LQKENI. CDR3 size: 17 residues. For the CDR3, the DNA is TGTGCCAGCTCACCACCGGCCAGGGGGCTATCTAGTCAGCCCCAGCATTTT. This translates into CASSPPARGLSSQPQHF.

V is TRBV2 and J is TRBJ1-2; 7 bases align to TRBD1. J gave up 2 bases and V 8 bases, and 5 bases lay outside the gene matches. CDR1 is SNHLY, CDR2 FYNNEI, per germline. CDR3 size: 13 residues. The CDR3 here is CASEEGANYGYTF. DNA of the CDR3: TGTGCCAGCGAGGAGGGGGCAAACTATGGCTACACCTTC.

V is TRBV7-5 and J is TRBJ2-1; the table names TRBD2, a call not compared with the DNA. TRBV7-5 is an annotated pseudogene. The CDR3 has 17 amino acids. The CDR3 loop is CVRSTRLAGGPYHVQFF. The CDR3 DNA follows: TGTGTCAGAAGCACTCGACTAGCGGGAGGGCCCTACCATGTGCAGTTCTTC.

The chain recombines TRBV18 with TRBJ2-2; TRBD2 aligns across 11 bases. This CDR3 contains 18 residues. The V gene end was trimmed by 3 bases and the J gene end by 3 bases; junction bases not matched to a gene: 9. Germline values: CDR1 KGHSH, CDR2 LQKENI. CDR3 DNA: TGTGCCAGCTCACCCTCACCGGGACTAGCGGCAGACACCGGGGAGCTGTTTTTT. Its protein product is CASSPSPGLAADTGELFF.

The chain uses TRBV25-1 and TRBJ2-6; D possibly matches TRBD1 or TRBD2 (5 bases each). The CDR3 contains 15 residues. Germline loops: CDR1 MGHDK, CDR2 SYGVNS. Trimming took 3 bases from V and 0 from J, leaving 6 bases between them. DNA of the CDR3: TGTGCCAGCAGTGAGGGGGACTCTGGGGCCAACGTCCTGACTTTC. Amino acids: CASSEGDSGANVLTF.

The chain links TRBV29-1 to TRBJ2-2; 9 bases are a match to TRBD1. V was pared by 7 bases and J by 1 base, with 4 bases of the junction left unmatched. The V gene's germline CDR1 is SQVTM and CDR2 ANQGSEA. The CDR3 sequence is 14 residues long. CDR3 DNA sequence: TGCAGCGGAAGACAGGGGGAGAACACCGGGGAGCTGTTTTTT. Protein product: CSGRQGENTGELFF.

In DNA form, the CDR3 reads TGTGCCAGCAGTATCACCCTCGGGACTGGGCCTTCGGGCTACACCTTC. It translates to CASSITLGTGPSGYTF. The chain has TRBV28 and TRBJ1-2; a weak D match, TRBD1 (5 bases). V was pared by 5 bases and J by 8 bases, with 24 bases between. The length of the CDR3 is 16 residues. The germline CDR1 and CDR2 sequences are MDHEN and SYDVKM.

This clone has just a few counts. This chain connects TRBV6-2 or TRBV6-3 to TRBJ1-1, with a tentative D call TRBD1 (6 bases). The CDR3 is 11 residues long. Trimming stripped 6 bases from V and 8 bases from J, with 10 bases between. Germline lookup yields CDR1 MNHEY and CDR2 SVGEGT. The CDR3 sequence is CASSHGTEAFF. The CDR3 region has the DNA TGTGCCAGCAGCCACGGGACAGAAGCTTTCTTT.

This clone was found once. V gene TRBV5-3 combines with J gene TRBJ1-5; D is perhaps TRBD1 (6 bases). TRBV5-3 is an open reading frame, and its role is uncertain. The CDR3 runs to 16 residues. Trimming left V 9 bases short and J 2 bases short, with 21 bases between. CDR3 sequence: CAKRGAVGVGNQPQHF. As DNA, the CDR3 is TGTGCCAAACGGGGGGCGGTGGGTGTTGGCAATCAGCCCCAGCATTTT.

The table lists this clone with a count of one. CDR3 in DNA: TGTGCCAGCAGCGTATCCCGAGAGGGGGAGCTGTTTTTT. Translated: CASSVSREGELFF. The chain uses TRBV11-1 and TRBJ2-2, with D unclear. This CDR3 spans 13 amino acids. The germline V gene has CDR1 SGHAT and CDR2 FQDESV (reference sequence). V was trimmed by 5 bases and J by 8 bases, leaving 12 bases between them.

The chain recombines TRBV19 with TRBJ2-1, with a possible D match to TRBD2 (5 bases). This CDR3 is 15 amino acids long. The V gene lost 7 bases and the J gene lost 0 bases, with 13 bases spanning the gap. Germline values: CDR1 LNHDA, CDR2 SQIVND (reference sequence). CDR3 residues: CASKDGDSSYNEQFF. The CDR3 DNA reads as TGTGCCAGTAAAGACGGGGATAGCTCCTACAATGAGCAGTTCTTC.